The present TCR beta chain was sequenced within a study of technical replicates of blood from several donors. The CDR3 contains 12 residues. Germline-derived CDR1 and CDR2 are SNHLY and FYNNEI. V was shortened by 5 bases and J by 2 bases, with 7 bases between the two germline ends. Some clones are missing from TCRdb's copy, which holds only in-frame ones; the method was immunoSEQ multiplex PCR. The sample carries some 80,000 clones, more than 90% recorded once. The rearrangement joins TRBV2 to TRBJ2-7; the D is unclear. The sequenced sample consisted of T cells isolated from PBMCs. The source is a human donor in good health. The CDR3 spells CASSWLAYEQYF. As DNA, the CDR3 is TGTGCCAGCAGTTGGCTAGCCTACGAGCAGTACTTC.